This TCR beta chain comes out of a study of CD8 T cells in Susac syndrome. After extraction with the RNeasy kit, roughly 0.45 to 1 ug of the RNA was reverse transcribed using random hexamers. A single record per CDR3 protein comes from TCRdb applying MiXCR to the immunoSEQ multiplex PCR reads. The sample shows about 150,000 distinct CDR3 sequences, just under 95% of them seen only once. Sequencing of TCR beta was carried out in blood CD8+ and CD4+ T cells. The CDR3 loop spans 18 amino acids. CDR1 is SNHLY, CDR2 FYNNEI, per germline. J was trimmed by 0 bases and V by 5 bases; bases with no gene match: 9.

This chain connects TRBV2 to TRBJ2-3, with 12 bases that match TRBD2. Input material: CD8+ T cells from PBMCs. This TCR came from a human donor with multiple sclerosis. The DNA for the CDR3 is TGTGCCAGCAGTCCTAGCGGGGGGGCCTTTAGAAGCACAGATACGCAGTATTTT. Translating gives CASSPSGGAFRSTDTQYF.